The text below deals with one TCR beta chain. PCR was performed using 60 Vbeta and 13 Jbeta primers. Measured with immunoSEQ multiplex PCR; TCRdb has only the in-frame clones, and not every one. Counted here are around 170,000 clones, roughly 78% occurring once; the ten biggest clones make up approximately 2%. Germline CDR1 is SGHTA and CDR2 is FQGNSA. This CDR3 contains 17 residues. V was shortened by 2 bases and J by 5 bases, with 21 bases between the two germline ends. The data were taken from a study of cytomegalovirus exposure and HLA in healthy donors. The TCR sequence derives from a young woman in good health and CMV-seronegative. Sequencing was done on a sample of PBMCs. The chain recombines TRBV7-2 with TRBJ1-1; no definite D call. The DNA for the CDR3 is TGTGCCAGCAGCTTACCCCTCGGGTTAGAGAGAAGTACTGAAGCTTTCTTT. As protein: CASSLPLGLERSTEAFF.